This T cell receptor (beta chain) was retrieved from a study of OX40 agonist ivuxolimab in advanced cancers. CDR1 is MGHRA, CDR2 YSYEKL, per germline. The CDR3 runs to 15 residues. V lost 4 bases to trimming and J lost 7 bases, with 19 bases between them. Study outcomes and limitations: The study did not work out the antigen specificity of the expanded peripheral T cells.

Remarks on this clone: Its antigen is still unknown.

Assay used: immunoSEQ multiplex PCR; TCRdb lists only in-frame clones, some missing. The sample comprises about 47,000 clones, around 84% of which are singletons, and roughly 25% rests with the top ten. Autoimmune disease history or systemic immunosuppression led to patients being barred. The chain uses TRBV4-1 and TRBJ2-5, with TRBD2 as a possible D gene (5 bases). The receptor was isolated from an adult with an advanced solid tumor such as melanoma, head and neck, liver or kidney cancer. The material was CD4+ or CD8+ T cells sorted from blood, obtained in a trial of the OX40 agonist ivuxolimab. The CDR3 region is CASSPLEAYEGTQYF. For the CDR3, the DNA is TGCGCCAGCAGCCCTCTGGAGGCATACGAAGGGACCCAGTACTTC.